This T cell receptor (beta chain) is drawn from a study of shared clonotypes between healthy human individuals. Some clones are missing from TCRdb's copy, which holds only in-frame ones; the method was immunoSEQ multiplex PCR. The sample holds around 940,000 clones, over 60% seen once. There are a few counts of this clone. Germline CDR1 is SGHDN and CDR2 is FVKESK. V was shortened by 2 bases and J by 6 bases, with 13 bases between the two germline ends. The CDR3 runs 14 residues. This receptor was obtained from a man in his late teens or twenties in good health. J is TRBJ1-2 and V is TRBV14, with D possibly being TRBD1 (6 bases). Sequences were obtained from memory CD4+ T cells sorted from blood. Subset given: CD45RA-negative fraction. The chain's CDR3 is CASSQQTGSNGYTF. CDR3 bases: TGTGCCAGCAGCCAACAGACAGGTAGTAATGGCTACACCTTC.